The rows below give T cell receptor beta chains drawn from one sample of a study of blood T cell repertoires in COVID-19. The table came from immunoSEQ multiplex PCR; TCRdb's copy has only in-frame clones and leaves some out. This table has approximately 180,000 clones, more than 75% appearing once. The sequenced material came from PBMCs or T cells enriched from blood (not recorded which). The receptors derive from a woman aged 45-65 years with acute COVID-19. Both conserved end residues are part of each CDR3. The order of the fields is clone size, J gene, V gene, D gene, CDR3 DNA, CDR3 protein. A D gene is named only where the DNA matches it firmly. Size tells how often a clone was seen (once, few, many) or the class of an expanded clone, and some rows leave it out.

NA TRBJ1-5 TRBV19 NA TGTGCCAGTAGTATGGTAGGGAGAGGCAATCAGCCCCAGCATTTT CASSMVGRGNQPQHF
NA TRBJ2-5 TRBV10-2 TRBD1 TGCGCCAGCTCCTGGGGACAGGGAAAGATTTGGCAAGAAGAGACCCAGTACTTC CASSWGQGKIWQEETQYF
many TRBJ1-2 TRBV30 TRBD1 TGTGCCTCTACGCCGGGACAGGGGAATCTACCCACCCACTATGGCTACACCTTC CASTPGQGNLPTHYGYTF
NA TRBJ1-5 TRBV2 TRBD1 TGTGCCAGCAGTACCGGGACAGGGCCCCAGCCCCAGCATTTT CASSTGTGPQPQHF
NA TRBJ1-2 TRBV10-3 NA TGTGCCATCAGTGAGGCACAGGGAAAGGAAAACTATGGCTACACCTTC CAISEAQGKENYGYTF
NA TRBJ2-1 TRBV19 TRBD1 TGTGCCAGTAGGGACCCGGGACAGGGGGTCAGTGAGCAGTTCTTC CASRDPGQGVSEQFF
NA TRBJ1-4 TRBV9 TRBD1 TGTGCCAGCAGCGTGCAACAGGGGTTTAATGAAAAACTGTTTTTT CASSVQQGFNEKLFF
NA TRBJ1-1 TRBV11-2 NA TGTGCCAGCAGCTTAAGTCGAGCGATGAACACTGAAGCTTTCTTT CASSLSRAMNTEAFF
NA TRBJ1-1 TRBV5-6 NA TGTGCCAGCAGCTCGTTAGGGGGAGACACTGAAGCTTTCTTT CASSSLGGDTEAFF
NA TRBJ1-2 TRBV2 NA TGTGCCAGCAGTGCCGGACAGATGAACTATGGCTACACCTTC CASSAGQMNYGYTF
NA TRBJ1-2 TRBV28 TRBD1 TGTGCCAGCAGGACGGGACAGGGTCAGGGCTACACCTTC CASRTGQGQGYTF
NA TRBJ2-5 TRBV2 TRBD2 TGTGCCAGCAGTGTTCTAGCGGGGGGGGGCGAGACCCAGTACTTC CASSVLAGGGETQYF
NA TRBJ2-2 TRBV9 NA TGTGCCAGCAGCGTAGCGGTCACCGGGGAGCTGTTTTTT CASSVAVTGELFF
NA TRBJ1-1 TRBV20-1 NA TGCAGTGCTAGTGAAGACATTGTCACTGAAGCTTTCTTT CSASEDIVTEAFF
NA TRBJ2-2 TRBV7-7 TRBD1 TGTGCCAGCAGCTCTTCCCCCGGGACAGGGGGCTCGGGCGGGGAGCTGTTTTTT CASSSSPGTGGSGGELFF
NA TRBJ1-2 TRBV14 NA TGTGCCAGCAGCCAAGCCCGGTTAGGGGGGGAGGTTGGCTACACCTTC CASSQARLGGEVGYTF
once TRBJ1-2 TRBV6-5 NA TGTGCCAGCAGTTACAGTCAGGGCAATGGCTACACCTTC CASSYSQGNGYTF
NA TRBJ1-1 TRBV28 NA TGTGCCAGCATCCCAGGACAGAACACTGAAGCTTTCTTT CASIPGQNTEAFF